The clone carrying this T cell receptor beta chain was seen a few times. What it binds is not known. Produced via immunoSEQ multiplex PCR; TCRdb's table is partial and in-frame only. The repertoire holds around 49,000 clones, with around three quarters as singletons. TCR sequencing covered a few patients who responded to pembrolizumab. The CDR3 extends over 13 amino acids. Germline-derived CDR1 and CDR2 are MGHDK and SYGVNS. Trimming took off 6 bases at V and 5 bases at J, with 13 bases between the two ends. This sample was included in a study of PD-1 blockade in mismatch repair-deficient tumors. Overall study context: Patients had approximately 12 mismatch repair-deficient cancer types, all previously treated and progressing. Findings and caveats of the study: Tumor-resident clones, often undetectable pretreatment in blood, expanded then contracted after pembrolizumab.

The rearrangement links TRBV25-1 to TRBJ1-2; tentatively, D is TRBD1 (6 bases). Here the sequenced sample was PBMCs, taken before pembrolizumab treatment. This TCR was sampled from an adult with mismatch repair-deficient cancer. In nucleotides, the CDR3 is TGTGCCAGCAGCCTTGGACAGACTTATGGCTACACCTTC. Its protein product is CASSLGQTYGYTF.